The entry below describes one T cell receptor (beta chain). The antigen is undetermined. Each cDNA molecule carried a unique molecular identifier. TCRdb itself ran the 5' RACE reads through MiXCR, one entry per CDR3 protein. The table shows 40,000 to 55,000 distinct CDR3 sequences, with around 7.8% occurring only once. This entry comes from a study of early T cells in non-severe SARS-CoV-2 infection. The wider study: Bulk RNA from unsorted whole blood was sequenced; chains were unpaired. Study-wide results and caveats: There was a bias toward anti-spike CD8 responses in VDJdb matching, which missed private and CD4 specificities.

V dropped 4 bases and J dropped 3 bases, with 9 bases sitting between them. The V gene's germline CDR1 is MDHEN and CDR2 SYDVKM. The CDR3 is 13 amino acids. The clonotype comes from an adult who was a healthcare worker with PCR-confirmed SARS-CoV-2 infection or an uninfected control (not recorded which). This chain joins TRBV28 and TRBJ1-1; D not resolved. Source material: whole blood. In DNA form, the CDR3 reads TGTGCCAGCAGTTCGGGAGCCTACACTGAAGCTTTCTTT. Translation gives CASSSGAYTEAFF.